The 9 T cell receptor beta chains below were found in one sample sequenced in a study of T cells in Graves' hyperthyroidism and ophthalmopathy. Amplified TCR beta CDR3 regions derived from RNA transcripts. The TCR CDR3 first-round RT-PCR relied on the HTBI primer set. TCRdb fed the multiplex PCR reads into MiXCR, producing one record per CDR3 protein. This sample yields approximately 560,000 distinct CDR3 sequences, of which less than 20% are seen a single time; under 7.5% belongs to the top ten. The sample comprised blood. Every receptor here comes from a woman in her thirties with Graves' hyperthyroidism.

This clonotype showed up just a few times. The rearrangement uses TRBV20-1 and TRBJ2-1, with TRBD2 identical over 7 bases. The J segment lost 2 bases and the V segment lost 0 bases, leaving 4 bases of the junction unmatched. Looked up from germline, CDR1 is DFQATT and CDR2 is SNEGSKA (reference sequence). The CDR3 spans 15 residues. CDR3 amino acids: CSARDLSGTYNEQFF. The CDR3 DNA is TGCAGTGCTAGAGATCTCAGCGGGACCTACAATGAGCAGTTCTTC.

Ten or more counts support this clonotype. V usage is TRBV11-2 and J usage is TRBJ2-2; D gene ambiguous. The V gene lost 4 bases and the J gene lost 6 bases, with 9 bases spanning the gap. CDR1 SGHAT and CDR2 FQNNGV come from the germline V gene. The CDR3 contains 13 residues. The CDR3 here is CASSSRYPGELFF. In nucleotides, the CDR3 is TGTGCCAGCAGCTCCCGATACCCCGGGGAGCTGTTTTTT.

This clonotype was recorded many times. The rearrangement links TRBV19 to TRBJ2-2; weak D call: TRBD1 (6 bases). The V gene's germline CDR1 is LNHDA and CDR2 SQIVND (reference sequence). The CDR3 spans 13 residues. V was clipped by 4 bases and J by 9 bases, with 12 bases between them. CDR3 nucleotide sequence: TGTGCCAGTAGTACGCAGGGGTCAAGGGAGCTGTTTTTT. Translated: CASSTQGSRELFF.

The chain has TRBV5-8 and TRBJ2-1; 11 bases match TRBD2. The CDR3 sequence is 17 residues long. The ends lost 4 bases at V and 1 base at J; junction bases unmatched: 7. Per the germline V gene, CDR1 is SGHTS and CDR2 is YDEGEE. The CDR3 is CASSLTTSGRSYNEQFF. CDR3 in DNA: TGTGCCAGCAGCCTTACTACTAGCGGGAGATCCTACAATGAGCAGTTCTTC.

This clonotype came up a few times. In DNA form, the CDR3 reads TGTGCCAGCAGATTAGCGGGAGACTCGGGCGAGCAGTACTTC. Encoded protein: CASRLAGDSGEQYF. The V call is TRBV5-8, the J call TRBJ2-7; TRBD2 aligns across 9 bases. This CDR3 contains 14 residues. Germline CDR1 is SGHTS and CDR2 is YDEGEE. Germline trimming cut 5 bases from V and 6 bases from J; bases unmatched to any gene: 9.

Ten or more counts support this clonotype. V gene TRBV20-1 combines with J gene TRBJ2-1, with TRBD2 matching over 7 bases. Per the germline V gene, CDR1 is DFQATT and CDR2 is SNEGSKA (reference sequence). V lost 7 bases to trimming and J lost 9 bases; unmatched junction nucleotides: 6. The CDR3 sequence is 11 residues long. CDR3 sequence reads: CSGQRGLEQFF. In DNA, the CDR3 is TGCAGTGGGCAGCGGGGTCTTGAGCAGTTCTTC.

This sequence joins TRBV10-2 and TRBJ2-7; perhaps TRBD1 as D (5 bases). Looked up from germline, CDR1 is WSHSY and CDR2 is SAAADI. Trimming shortened V by 6 bases and J by 0 bases, and 12 bases separated the two germline ends. CDR3 length equals 14 residues. The CDR3 loop is CASSRQPNSYEQYF. CDR3 coding DNA: TGCGCCAGCAGCCGACAGCCTAACTCCTACGAGCAGTACTTC.

At least ten counts were recorded for this clonotype. V usage is TRBV29-1 and J usage is TRBJ1-1, with D unresolved. This CDR3 region has 11 residues. Trimming left V 6 bases short and J 2 bases short, with 7 bases between. CDR1 and CDR2 (germline): SQVTM, ANQGSEA. For the CDR3, the DNA is TGCAGCGTGGGTATCAACACTGAAGCTTTCTTT. As protein: CSVGINTEAFF.

The chain couples TRBV11-2 to TRBJ1-1; D uncertain. Trimming took off 1 base at V and 8 bases at J, with 23 bases between the two ends. CDR3 length: 17 residues. CDR1 is SGHAT and CDR2 is FQNNGV in the germline V gene. DNA of the CDR3: TGTGCCAGCAGCTTAGGGGCTTGGACCGGGAAAGTCGCGGAAGCTTTCTTT. As protein: CASSLGAWTGKVAEAFF. The full variable domain, completed using reference TRBV11-2 and TRBJ1-1, is EAGVAQSPRYKIIEKRQSVAFWCNPISGHATLYWYQQILGQGPKLLIQFQNNGVVDDSQLPKDRFSAERLKGVDSTLKIQPAKLEDSAVYLCASSLGAWTGKVAEAFFGQGTRLTVV.